Below, 12 T cell receptor beta chains from the same sample are listed, as sequenced in a study of siplizumab effects on memory and regulatory T cells. Using immunoSEQ multiplex PCR, the repertoire was profiled, and TCRdb retains in-frame clones only, with some absent. The profile shows 50,000 to 75,000 clones, around 80% of them singletons. Input material: memory CD4+ T cells sorted from blood. Every receptor here comes from a human donor in good health.

This clone was seen a single time. The gene calls are TRBV5-1 and TRBJ2-1; 10 bases are a match to TRBD2. The ends lost 1 base at V and 8 bases at J; junction bases unmatched: 9. The CDR3 contains 16 residues. Germline V lookup: CDR1 SGHRS, CDR2 YFSETQ. The CDR3 DNA sequence: TGCGCCAGCAGCTTGCCCAGCGGGGGGGCCGGTGATGAGCAGTTCTTC. Translation: CASSLPSGGAGDEQFF.

The V and J genes are TRBV11-1 and TRBJ2-7; D is perhaps TRBD2 (5 bases). V lost 4 bases, J lost 4 bases, and 5 bases lay in between. This CDR3 is 11 amino acids long. Per the germline V gene, CDR1 is SGHAT and CDR2 is FQDESV (reference sequence). CDR3 DNA: TGTGCCAGCAGCTCGGGGTACGAGCAGTACTTC. Protein: CASSSGYEQYF.

DNA of the CDR3: TGTGCCACCCAGACAGGCCCTAGCACAGATACGCAGTATTTT. This codes for CATQTGPSTDTQYF. The chain carries TRBV28 and TRBJ2-3; tentative D call: TRBD1 (6 bases). The CDR3 is made up of 14 amino acids. Germline values: CDR1 MDHEN, CDR2 SYDVKM. Trimming shortened V by 10 bases and J by 0 bases, and 14 bases separated the two germline ends. Drawing the rest from reference TRBV28 and TRBJ2-3, the complete variable domain is DVKVTQSSRYLVKRTGEKVFLECVQDMDHENMFWYRQDPGLGLRLIYFSYDVKMKEKGDIPEGYSVSREKKERFSLILESASTNQTSMYLCATQTGPSTDTQYFGPGTRLTVL.

The J gene is TRBJ2-7, the V gene TRBV6-5; either TRBD1 or TRBD2 may supply D (5 bases each). Germline CDR1 is MNHEY and CDR2 is SVGAGI. Trimming shortened V by 7 bases and J by 1 base, and 14 bases separated the two germline ends. The CDR3 runs 14 residues. The CDR3 DNA sequence: TGTGCCAGCACCGACCGGGACGGGTCCTACGAGCAGTACTTC. Amino acids: CASTDRDGSYEQYF.

This chain connects TRBV4-2 to TRBJ2-3; 8 bases map to TRBD1. This CDR3 region has 15 residues. The germline V gene encodes CDR1 LGHNA and CDR2 YNFKEQ. Unmatched junction bases numbered 4, after V lost 5 bases and J lost 0 bases. The CDR3 nucleotides are TGTGCCAGCAGCGGCCGACAGGGGAGCACAGATACGCAGTATTTT. Translated: CASSGRQGSTDTQYF.

This chain joins TRBV7-3 and TRBJ2-3; 8 bases are a match to TRBD2. The CDR3 totals 15 residues. V trimming: 3 bases; J trimming: 2 bases; junction bases outside the gene matches: 4. Germline CDR1 reads SGHTA; CDR2 reads FQGTGA. The CDR3 protein is CASSLTSANTDTQYF. CDR3 DNA sequence: TGTGCCAGCAGCTTGACTAGCGCTAACACAGATACGCAGTATTTT.

The gene calls are TRBV18 and TRBJ1-1, with TRBD1 matching 8 bases. CDR1 is KGHSH and CDR2 is LQKENI in the germline V gene. The CDR3 totals 17 residues. V was clipped by 3 bases and J by 1 base; unmatched bases: 10. The CDR3 spells CASSPVTGDPSNTEAFF. Written as DNA, the CDR3 is TGTGCCAGCTCACCCGTGACAGGGGACCCGTCGAACACTGAAGCTTTCTTT.

This clone was counted at least ten times. The chain links TRBV7-2 to TRBJ2-7; 14 bases align to TRBD2. Germline V gene sequence: CDR1 SGHTA, CDR2 FQGNSA. There are 14 residues in the CDR3. The V gene end was trimmed by 7 bases and the J gene end by 6 bases; junction bases not matched to a gene: 5. CDR3 coding DNA: TGTGCCAGCAAGCGACTAGCGGGGGGGAGCGAGCAGTACTTC. Its protein is CASKRLAGGSEQYF.

The chain combines TRBV27 with TRBJ1-1, with D possibly being TRBD1 (5 bases). Germline assignment: CDR1 MNHEY and CDR2 SMNVEV (reference sequence). The CDR3 totals 14 residues. Trimming cost V 5 bases and J 5 bases, with 15 bases left between them. The CDR3 sequence: CASSPNGGRTEAFF. The CDR3 DNA sequence: TGTGCCAGCAGTCCAAACGGGGGGAGGACTGAAGCTTTCTTT.

This clone was counted a few times. The chain links TRBV6-6 to TRBJ1-2; D remains ambiguous. The V end lost 1 base, the J end lost 6 bases, and 6 bases lay between the germline ends. CDR1 MNHNY and CDR2 SVGAGI come from the germline V gene (reference sequence). This CDR3 is built from 12 residues. The DNA for the CDR3 is TGTGCCAGCAGTTACTATTCGGATGGCTACACCTTC. This translates into CASSYYSDGYTF.

Comments on this clone: Distinct nucleotide sequences in the sample also encode this CDR3. The chain employs TRBV7-9 and TRBJ2-5, with TRBD2 matching over 11 bases. Germline lookup yields CDR1 SEHNR and CDR2 FQNEAQ (reference sequence). V gave up 5 bases and J gave up 1 base; unmatched junction bases: 3. There are 15 residues in the CDR3. CDR3 sequence: CASSSGTSGQETQYF. In nucleotides, the CDR3 is TGTGCCAGCAGCAGCGGGACTAGCGGCCAAGAGACCCAGTACTTC.

The rearrangement links TRBV6-1 to TRBJ1-5, with D possibly TRBD1 on 5 matching bases. The CDR3 is made up of 15 amino acids. CDR1 MNHNS and CDR2 SASEGT come from the germline V gene. Trimming left V 8 bases short and J 7 bases short, with 21 bases between. CDR3: CASSEGRGEWQPQHF. Here the CDR3 DNA reads TGTGCCAGCTCAGAAGGGCGGGGCGAGTGGCAGCCCCAGCATTTT.